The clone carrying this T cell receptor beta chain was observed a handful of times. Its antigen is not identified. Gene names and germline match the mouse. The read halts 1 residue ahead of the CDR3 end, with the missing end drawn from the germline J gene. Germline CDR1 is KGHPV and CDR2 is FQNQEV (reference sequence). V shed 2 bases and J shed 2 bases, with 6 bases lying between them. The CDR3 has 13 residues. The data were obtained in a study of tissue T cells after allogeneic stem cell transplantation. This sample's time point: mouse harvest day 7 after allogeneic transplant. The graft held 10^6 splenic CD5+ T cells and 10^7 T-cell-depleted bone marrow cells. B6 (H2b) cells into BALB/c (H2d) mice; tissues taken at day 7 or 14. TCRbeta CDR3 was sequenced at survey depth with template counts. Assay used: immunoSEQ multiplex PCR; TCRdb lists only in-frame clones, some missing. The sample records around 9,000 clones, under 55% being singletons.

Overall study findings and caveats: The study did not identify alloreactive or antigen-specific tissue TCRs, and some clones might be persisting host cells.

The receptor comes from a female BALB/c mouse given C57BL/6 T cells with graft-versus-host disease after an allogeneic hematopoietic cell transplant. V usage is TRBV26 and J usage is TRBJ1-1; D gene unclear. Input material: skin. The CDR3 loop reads CASSLTFNTEVFF. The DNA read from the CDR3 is TGTGCCAGCAGTCTGACATTTAACACAGAAGTCTTC.